This TCR beta chain is drawn from a study of cytomegalovirus exposure and HLA in healthy donors (dated by TCRdb to about 2017). Regarding the complete study: An earlier analysis of 587 of the donors reported over 250 Gb of sequence data and about 120 million unique TCR beta sequences obtained from about 179 million T cells. All discovery cohort repertoires had been generated on a single sequencing platform. Genome-wide SNP genotypes for about 65% of the 666 donors were used in a later genetic analysis, which treated that subset as a discovery cohort. Using immunosequencing, the study profiled T cell repertoires from 550 to 750 subjects and related those repertoires to cytomegalovirus serostatus. The number of donors typed differed by locus, with about 629-630 for A, B, C, DRB1 and DQB1, roughly 520 for DQA1, 600 to 610 for DPA1, and around 450 for DPB1. Among 398 genotyped donors of the cohort, an average of roughly 230,000 unique TCR beta nucleotide sequences was sequenced per donor, of which 15% to 20% were non-productive. A later analysis re-analyzed previously published TCR beta repertoires from hundreds of donors and added high-resolution HLA genotyping to study TCR occurrence patterns. Donor age, sex, ethnicity and CMV serostatus were collected together with the repertoire data. The genetic ancestry cluster associated with self-reported Caucasian donors included 70% to 85% of the approximately 430 genotyped donors. To decide whether each TCR beta V gene segment behaved as functional or pseudogenic, an earlier analysis of 587 of the donors relied on high-throughput TCR beta sequencing. The study aimed to test whether cataloging public T cell receptors could reveal signatures of past pathogen exposure. In addition to the first cohort of around 670 subjects, a separate validation cohort of approximately 120 different subjects was used. To predict cytomegalovirus infection status, the study combined high-throughput TCR immunosequencing, statistical association of individual TCRs with disease status, and machine learning. The later analysis used no new phenotypic data to find candidate immune exposures, relying instead on TCR beta sequences and their occurrence across donors. Roughly five DR-DQ haplotypes were handled as single units for association and clustering, since linkage in the cohort was strong. Both class I and class II loci were covered by HLA typing, at four-digit resolution. An early release that covered approximately 600 HLA-typed donors contained around 330 gigabases of sequencing data and 80 million or so unique TCR sequences.

Library creation used the immunoSEQ multiplex PCR assay. For the multiplex PCR, a mixture combining 60 forward primers for TCR Vbeta segments and 13 reverse primers for TCR Jbeta segments was used. The CDR3 region of rearranged TCR beta genes was amplified from genomic DNA by a multiplex PCR assay. The amplified TCR beta libraries were sequenced on the Illumina HiSeq System as 87-base-pair reads. In the original analysis: A later analysis tallied approximately 87 million unique TCR beta chains across the 700 or so repertoires, and approximately 12 million of those chains were shared by two or more donors. Raw reads were error-corrected and collapsed into unique sequences with a nearest-neighbor algorithm that merged closely related sequences to remove PCR and sequencing errors. To assign V, D and J gene segments, CDR3 sequences were aligned to IMGT reference sequences. Each retained sequence needed at least a six-nucleotide match to both a V gene segment and a J gene segment. A rearrangement counted as productive if the CDR3 had no stop codons and remained in frame with V and J, and every other rearrangement counted as non-productive. Following IMGT convention, CDR3 was defined as the stretch from the second conserved V-encoded cysteine up to the conserved J-encoded phenylalanine. The earlier analysis of 500 to 750 of the donors excluded any sequence lacking an unambiguous match to a single V gene segment. In an earlier analysis of almost 600 of the donors, a V segment was called functional when productive rearrangements were above 56.7%, and segregating when the standard deviation between donors exceeded 5%. A statistical classification framework was built to diagnose cytomegalovirus status from the catalog of TCR beta chain sequences. In a later analysis, TCR nucleotide sequences were compared against IMGT/GENE-DB human TR gene sequences so that V and J genes could be assigned. A later analysis assigned CDR3 sequences and most-parsimonious VDJ recombination scenarios with the TCRdist pipeline. A later analysis defined each TCR beta chain by its CDR3 amino acid sequence plus V-gene family, and excluded reads lacking a unique V-gene family. In a later analysis, 500 to 650 highly shared, low-generation-probability nucleotide sequences were removed to address suspected cross-contamination and a sequencing artifact. For each public chain, a later analysis derived a clonal expansion index from normalized ranks of inferred template counts within each repertoire. Generation probabilities in a later analysis came from a VDJ recombination model fitted to out-of-frame rearrangements, and those results were checked against IGoR. In a later analysis, TCR-TCR, TCR-HLA and TCR-CMV co-occurrence was scored with hypergeometric tests, and a repertoire-size bias correction was applied to TCR pairs. A later analysis estimated false discovery rates by permuting HLA or CMV assignments 20 times. A later analysis grouped co-occurring TCRs with DBSCAN, adding TCRdist sequence similarity when clustering within HLA-allele-positive subsets. For co-occurrence clustering, repertoires with fewer than 30,000 or more than 120,000 public chains were excluded, along with a handful of repertoires with anomalous nucleotide sharing. The immuneACCESS repertoire file appears here via TCRdb, limited to in-frame rearrangements. These files lack a portion of the clones; in checked studies, under half of the deficit traces to unresolved V genes, and the cause of the others is not known. D and trimming come from the DNA, and the V and J calls and clone size come from that table. This sample gives 150,000 to 200,000 clones in total; 60% to 80% of them show up just once. The ten largest clonotypes hold 2% to 2.5% of the sample.

This clone was observed a few times. The antigen it binds to is not known. No per-base quality is available; no much larger clone lies one base away. What the authors observed across the whole study: HLA typing was unavailable for some donors at each locus, so association tests used only the typed subset. When HLA alleles, especially DR and DQ, strongly co-occurred, attributing TCR associations to individual alleles was difficult. A cluster of highly shared sequence variants was judged likely to represent a technical artifact of the sequencing pipeline. Some IMGT-functional V segments, including TRBV6-2 and TRBV6-3, could not be told apart with the 87-base-pair reads, so those segments were excluded. A later genetic analysis associated a missense DCLRE1C variant with V-gene and J-gene trimming of TCR beta chains, and an independent cohort replicated the association. According to a later analysis, TCR association rates differed among HLA loci, with DRB1 alleles showing the most associated TCRs and HLA-C alleles showing the fewest. The study gave a list of 150 to 200 TCR beta chains associated with cytomegalovirus. A later genetic analysis reported fewer N-insertions in productive TCRs among donors in an Asian-associated ancestry cluster than the 666-donor mean. In vitro tests confirmed that a few of the cytomegalovirus-associated TCR beta chains recognize cytomegalovirus antigens. The cohort was sequenced for TCR beta chains only, and without alpha or paired-chain data the features that could be detected were limited. Most CMV-associated TCR beta chains appeared to be HLA-restricted in a later analysis, and the HLA associations seemed to be driven largely by CMV exposure. The classifier was reported to diagnose cytomegalovirus status with high specificity and sensitivity in both the original cohort and the validation cohort. A further reported finding was that TCR beta sequences accurately predicted the HLA-A and HLA-B alleles for most subjects in the first cohort. Immune exposure information for the cohort was limited to CMV serostatus. Correlated functional status among segregating V segments might reflect linkage disequilibrium, but an unknown experimental factor could not be ruled out. Several of the top co-occurrence clusters appeared to be linked to parvovirus B19, influenza, CMV and Epstein-Barr virus, according to a later analysis. Because counts were too low, about 18 rarely observed V segments, including chromosome 9 orphons, were excluded from the earlier analysis of some 590 of the donors. In a later analysis, HLA-associated TCR beta chains were found to be more clonally expanded and to have lower generation probabilities than equally common non-associated chains. While some public TCRs were present in many individuals, most TCR sequences turned up only very rarely across donors. According to the authors, the approach could potentially be generalized to other disease states and immunological phenotypes. Specific HLA alleles were associated with 15,000 to 20,000 TCR beta sequences at a false discovery rate of 0.05 in a later analysis. The presence/absence analyses assumed that sequencing depth was roughly uniform across donors, and that assumption may not be true. Broadly in line with IMGT annotations, most TCR beta V segments showed up in productive rearrangements about 87% or about 30% of the time in an earlier analysis of a few hundred of the donors.

The cohort comprised fewer than 750 healthy bone marrow donors. All cohort members were sampled while nominally healthy, although unrecorded immune exposures were likely present. The donor was CMV seronegative and was included in the group of about 400 seronegative cohort members. Each donor provided a peripheral blood sample, and peripheral blood mononuclear cells were used for TCR beta sequencing. Genomic DNA extraction from the blood cell samples was performed with the Qiagen DNeasy Blood Extraction Kit. The CDR3, from cysteine to phenylalanine, totals 12 residues. Just the 36-base CDR3 DNA is kept, in frame starting at base 1. V and J are truncated by 3 bases and 9 bases respectively, leaving an intervening sequence of 14 bases. The germline V gene yields SQVTM for CDR1 and ANQGSEA for CDR2.

Rearrangement joined TRBV29-1 to TRBJ1-2; a tentative D match to TRBD1 spans 5 bases. The sample comprised PBMCs. The clonotype comes from a man between 60 and 75 years old in good health and CMV-seronegative. The DNA reads TGCAGCGTTGAGGAGGCTCGGGGGAGCTACACCTTC. It encodes CSVEEARGSYTF.